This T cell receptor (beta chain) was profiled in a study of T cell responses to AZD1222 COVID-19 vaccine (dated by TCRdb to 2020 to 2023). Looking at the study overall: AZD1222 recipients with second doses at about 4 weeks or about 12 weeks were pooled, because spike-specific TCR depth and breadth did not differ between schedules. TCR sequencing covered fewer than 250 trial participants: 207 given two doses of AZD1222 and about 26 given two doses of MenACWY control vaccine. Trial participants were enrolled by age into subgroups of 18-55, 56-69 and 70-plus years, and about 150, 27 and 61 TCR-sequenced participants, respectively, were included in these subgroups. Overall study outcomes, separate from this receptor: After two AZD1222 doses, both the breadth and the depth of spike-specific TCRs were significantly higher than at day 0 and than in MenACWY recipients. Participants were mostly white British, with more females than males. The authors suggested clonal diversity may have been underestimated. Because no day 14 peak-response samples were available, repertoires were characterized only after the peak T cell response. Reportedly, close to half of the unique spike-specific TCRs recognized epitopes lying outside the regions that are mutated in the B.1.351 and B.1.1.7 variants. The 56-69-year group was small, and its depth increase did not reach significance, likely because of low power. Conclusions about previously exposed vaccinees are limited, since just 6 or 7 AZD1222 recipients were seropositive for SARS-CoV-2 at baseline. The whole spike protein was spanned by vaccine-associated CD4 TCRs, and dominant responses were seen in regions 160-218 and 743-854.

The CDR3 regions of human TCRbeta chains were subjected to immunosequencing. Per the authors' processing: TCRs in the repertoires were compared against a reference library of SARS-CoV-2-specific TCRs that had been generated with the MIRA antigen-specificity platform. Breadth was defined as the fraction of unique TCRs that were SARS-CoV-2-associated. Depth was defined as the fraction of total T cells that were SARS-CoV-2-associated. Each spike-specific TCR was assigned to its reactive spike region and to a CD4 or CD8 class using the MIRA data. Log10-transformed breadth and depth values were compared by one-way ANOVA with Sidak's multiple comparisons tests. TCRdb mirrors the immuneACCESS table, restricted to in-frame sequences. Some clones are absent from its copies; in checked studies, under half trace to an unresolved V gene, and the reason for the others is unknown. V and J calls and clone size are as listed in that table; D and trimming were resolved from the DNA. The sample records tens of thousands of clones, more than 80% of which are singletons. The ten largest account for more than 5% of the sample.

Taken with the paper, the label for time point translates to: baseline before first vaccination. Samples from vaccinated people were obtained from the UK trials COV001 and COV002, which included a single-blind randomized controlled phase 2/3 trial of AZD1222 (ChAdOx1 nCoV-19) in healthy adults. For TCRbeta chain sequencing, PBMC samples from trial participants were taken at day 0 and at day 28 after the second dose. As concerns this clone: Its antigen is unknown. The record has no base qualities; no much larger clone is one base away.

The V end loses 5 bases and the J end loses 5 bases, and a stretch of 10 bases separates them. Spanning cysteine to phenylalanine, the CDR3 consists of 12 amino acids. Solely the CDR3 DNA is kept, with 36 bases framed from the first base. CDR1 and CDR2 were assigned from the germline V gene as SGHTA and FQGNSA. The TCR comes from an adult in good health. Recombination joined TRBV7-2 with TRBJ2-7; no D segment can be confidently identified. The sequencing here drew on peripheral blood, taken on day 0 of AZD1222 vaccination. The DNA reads TGTGCCAGCAGCATATTCCCAGACGAGCAGTACTTC. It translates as CASSIFPDEQYF.